This TCR beta chain comes out of a study of response to subunit inactivated influenza vaccine. Study-wide findings and caveats: Few new T cells, the authors suggested, are recruited by each seasonal influenza vaccination.

The CDR3 spans 15 residues. Trimming shortened V by 2 bases and J by 4 bases, and 14 bases separated the two germline ends. Germline V CDR1 and CDR2: MNHEY, SMNVEV (reference sequence). Turning to this clonotype: What it recognizes is unknown.

A single record per CDR3 protein comes from TCRdb applying MiXCR to the RT-PCR reads. Here the sample spans around 320,000 distinct CDR3 sequences, 20% to 25% being singletons. The source material was PBMCs from blood, sampled less than 22 months after vaccination. This TCR was sampled from a man in his fifties or sixties who received an inactivated influenza vaccine. This chain uses TRBV27 with TRBJ1-2; tentative D call: TRBD1 (6 bases). CDR3 in amino acids: CASSLIGGRTYGYTF. CDR3 sequence (DNA): TGTGCCAGCAGTTTAATCGGGGGGCGCACCTATGGCTACACCTTC.